The text below deals with one T cell receptor beta chain. Its antigen is undetermined. This CDR3 is also generated by other DNA sequences in the sample. This specimen comes from a study of shared clonotypes between healthy human individuals. General study findings and limits: Relative to clonotypes present in all four donors, those not shared had lower generation probabilities. Naive subsets generally exceeded memory subsets in estimated richness. Naive CD4 clonotypes were shared across a handful of donors at about 5.2%.

Using immunoSEQ multiplex PCR, the repertoire was profiled, and TCRdb retains in-frame clones only, with some absent. This table has hundreds of thousands of clones, approximately 96% appearing once. Only CD45RO-negative cells positively selected for CCR7 counted as naive CD8 cells, so terminally differentiated effector memory CD45RA+ cells were excluded. Germline-derived CDR1 and CDR2 are MDHEN and SYDVKM. The CDR3 is 13 residues long. The V end was cut by 3 bases, the J end by 2 bases, with 8 bases between. This sequence originates from a woman aged 25 to 39 in good health. This rearrangement joins TRBV28 to TRBJ2-7, with D tentatively TRBD1 (6 bases). Sequencing was carried out using naive CD8+ T cells sorted from blood. Here the CDR3 DNA reads TGTGCCAGCAGTTTTGGACAGACCTACGAGCAGTACTTC. Its protein product is CASSFGQTYEQYF.